These 14 T cell receptor beta chains originate from one sample sequenced in a study of regulatory T cells in long-lasting Graves disease. Assembly of TCR beta libraries relied on iRepertoire HTBI primers together with Arm-PCR of CDR3 regions. TCRdb reanalysed the multiplex PCR reads using MiXCR and keeps one entry per CDR3 protein. The sample consists of about 460,000 distinct CDR3 sequences, 22% of them appearing once. The time point: persistent/refractory GD, antithyroid drugs over 5 years with positive TRAb. From PBMCs, RNA was extracted and then used to make the TCR library. The material sequenced was peripheral blood mononuclear cells (PBMCs), taken when the disease was refractory, from a patient treated with antithyroid drugs. The receptors shown here come from a female donor with Graves disease.

The sample holds one count of this clonotype. The chain combines TRBV30 with TRBJ1-5; 10 bases agree with TRBD1. The ends lost 2 bases at V and 6 bases at J; junction bases unmatched: 7. The germline CDR1 and CDR2 sequences are GTSNPN and SVGIG (reference sequence). This CDR3 has 15 amino acids. CDR3 coding DNA: TGTGCCTGGAGTCCGACAGGGGGCTTTGTTCAGCCCCAGCATTTT. Its translation: CAWSPTGGFVQPQHF.

The table lists this clonotype with a few counts. This rearrangement joins TRBV12-3 or TRBV12-4 to TRBJ2-2; no reliable D call. The V end lost 3 bases, the J end lost 0 bases, and 11 bases lay between the germline ends. The CDR3 loop spans 16 amino acids. CDR3 in amino acids: CASSFLSLANTGELFF. In DNA form, the CDR3 reads TGTGCCAGCAGTTTTCTAAGCCTAGCGAACACCGGGGAGCTGTTTTTT.

There are many counts of this clonotype. This rearrangement joins TRBV2 to TRBJ2-2; D gene unclear. Germline values: CDR1 SNHLY, CDR2 FYNNEI. The CDR3 has 12 amino acids. Trimming removed 7 bases at V and 6 bases at J, with 9 bases between. The CDR3 loop reads CASTGGPGELFF. The CDR3 DNA follows: TGTGCCAGCACTGGTGGTCCCGGGGAGCTGTTTTTT.

The V and J genes are TRBV6-5 and TRBJ2-5; 10 nucleotides line up with TRBD2. Per the germline V gene, CDR1 is MNHEY and CDR2 is SVGAGI. J gave up 1 base and V 2 bases, and 1 base lay outside the gene matches. This CDR3 comprises 15 residues. The CDR3 reads CASSYQRGGQETQYF. The CDR3 DNA reads as TGTGCCAGCAGTTACCAGCGGGGGGGCCAAGAGACCCAGTACTTC.

This clonotype was seen more than once but under ten times. V and J are TRBV20-1 and TRBJ1-1; D may be TRBD1 (6 bases). The CDR3 consists of 13 residues. CDR1 and CDR2 (germline): DFQATT, SNEGSKA (reference sequence). CDR3 DNA sequence: TGCCGCCCAACCCGGGACATGAACACTGAAGCTTTCTTT. Residues: CRPTRDMNTEAFF.

The genes are TRBV18 and TRBJ2-4, with a tentative D call TRBD2 (5 bases). The germline V gene encodes CDR1 KGHSH and CDR2 LQKENI. CDR3 size: 15 residues. Trimming left V 5 bases short and J 1 base short, with 12 bases between. Written as DNA, the CDR3 is TGTGCCAGCTCAGAGAGGGTTATGGCCAAAAACATTCAGTACTTC. This codes for CASSERVMAKNIQYF.

This clonotype was picked up a small number of times. V is TRBV6-2 or TRBV6-3 and J is TRBJ2-7, with D unresolved. This CDR3 is 11 amino acids long. The germline V gene encodes CDR1 MNHEY and CDR2 SVGEGT. The germline V and J ends were trimmed by 2 bases and 7 bases, with 6 bases remaining between them. CDR3 nucleotides: TGTGCCAGCAGTTACGGCCCTGAGCAGTACTTC. Translation: CASSYGPEQYF.

This clonotype was observed many times. CDR3 nucleotide sequence: TGCAGCGTTGCCACAGTCATGAACACTGAAGCTTTCTTT. Translation gives CSVATVMNTEAFF. The chain employs TRBV29-1 and TRBJ1-1, with D unresolved. The germline CDR1 and CDR2 sequences are SQVTM and ANQGSEA. The CDR3 is 13 amino acids. Deletions cut 4 bases from V and 0 bases from J, with 9 bases between.

The V and J genes are TRBV19 and TRBJ1-5, with D possibly TRBD1 on 5 matching bases. The V end was cut by 9 bases, the J end by 7 bases, with 16 bases between. The V gene's germline CDR1 is LNHDA and CDR2 SQIVND (reference sequence). The CDR3 is 13 residues long. The CDR3 spells CARRKGSWQPQHF. In DNA form, the CDR3 reads TGTGCCAGACGAAAGGGGAGCTGGCAGCCCCAGCATTTT. Drawing the rest from reference TRBV19 and TRBJ1-5, the complete variable domain is DGGITQSPKYLFRKEGQNVTLSCEQNLNHDAMYWYRQDPGQGLRLIYYSQIVNDFQKGDIAEGYSVSREKKESFPLTVTSAQKNPTAFYLCARRKGSWQPQHFGDGTRLSIL.

The chain couples TRBV29-1 to TRBJ2-7; 8 bases are shared with TRBD1. Looked up from germline, CDR1 is SQVTM and CDR2 is ANQGSEA. V trimming: 6 bases; J trimming: 3 bases; junction bases outside the gene matches: 7. This CDR3 region has 13 residues. The CDR3 DNA follows: TGCAGCGTGGGACAGGTGGCAGGCTACGAGCAGTACTTC. Protein sequence: CSVGQVAGYEQYF.

This clonotype came up a few times. V usage is TRBV7-8 and J usage is TRBJ2-7; TRBD1 matches 7 bases. This CDR3 has 14 residues. Per germline, CDR1 SGHVS and CDR2 FQNEAQ. Trimming at V came to 3 bases and at J to 2 bases, leaving 4 bases not matched to a gene. For the CDR3, the DNA is TGTGCCAGCAGCTTTCGACAGGGAGCCTACGAGCAGTACTTC. Translation gives CASSFRQGAYEQYF.

This clonotype was detected only a few times. V usage is TRBV6-1 and J usage is TRBJ2-2; 13 nucleotides align to TRBD2. Germline CDR1 and CDR2: MNHNS and SASEGT. CDR3 length: 17 amino acids. V shed 6 bases, J shed 7 bases, and the junction held 11 bases outside the gene matches. This chain's CDR3 is CASRTGLAGVVGGELFF. CDR3 nucleotides: TGTGCCAGCAGGACCGGACTAGCGGGAGTCGTTGGCGGGGAGCTGTTTTTT.

This clonotype was observed at least ten times. The chain has TRBV10-3 and TRBJ2-2; maybe TRBD1 (5 bases). V dropped 8 bases and J dropped 3 bases, with 16 bases sitting between them. Looked up from germline, CDR1 is ENHRY and CDR2 is SYGVKD. The CDR3 sequence is 15 residues long. The DNA for the CDR3 is TGTGCCATCGCCTTGGGGCTCTCGGACACCGGGGAGCTGTTTTTT. It is translated as CAIALGLSDTGELFF.

This chain connects TRBV11-1 to TRBJ2-1; D may match TRBD1 or TRBD2 (5 bases each). Trimming removed 1 base at V and 5 bases at J, with 9 bases between. Per the germline V gene, CDR1 is SGHAT and CDR2 is FQDESV (reference sequence). CDR3 length: 14 amino acids. The CDR3 protein is CASSLGGFDNEQFF. CDR3 nucleotide sequence: TGTGCCAGCAGCTTAGGGGGGTTCGACAATGAGCAGTTCTTC.